This T cell receptor (beta chain) came from a study of cytomegalovirus exposure and HLA in healthy donors (TCRdb year 2017). Notes on the research overall: According to an earlier analysis of 587 of the donors, 150 million to 200 million T cells yielded approximately 120 million unique TCR beta sequences and 276 Gb of sequence data. Because of strong linkage in the cohort, roughly five DR-DQ haplotypes were treated as single units for association and clustering. Among approximately 370 genotyped donors of the cohort, an average of around 220,000 unique TCR beta nucleotide sequences was sequenced per donor, of which approximately 18% were non-productive. To predict cytomegalovirus infection status, the study brought together high-throughput TCR immunosequencing, statistical association of individual TCRs with disease status, and machine learning. All discovery cohort repertoires had been generated on a single sequencing platform. Typing coverage differed by locus: A, B, C, DRB1 and DQB1 were typed in roughly 620-630 donors, DQA1 in roughly 500, DPA1 in some 610, and DPB1 in 450 to 490. Class I and class II HLA loci were covered by the typing at four-digit resolution. A later genetic analysis took genome-wide SNP genotypes for about three fifths of the 666 donors and used that subset as a discovery cohort. The aim of the study was to test whether cataloging public T cell receptors could identify signatures of past pathogen exposure. Alongside the repertoire data, information on donor age, sex, ethnicity and CMV serostatus was compiled. In the later analysis, no new phenotypic data were used to find candidate immune exposures; instead, reliance was placed on TCR beta sequences and their occurrence across donors. A separate validation cohort of about 110 different subjects was used in addition to the approximately 640-subject first cohort. To study patterns of TCR occurrence, a later analysis re-analyzed previously published TCR beta repertoires from around 660 donors and added high-resolution HLA genotyping. To decide whether each TCR beta V gene segment behaved as functional or pseudogenic, an earlier analysis of some 540 of the donors relied on high-throughput TCR beta sequencing. The study used immunosequencing to profile the T cell repertoires of 666 subjects and linked those repertoires to cytomegalovirus serostatus. Of the roughly 390 genotyped donors, 65% to 90% fell in the genetic ancestry cluster associated with self-reported Caucasian donors. An early release that covered roughly 600 HLA-typed donors contained about 290 gigabases of sequencing data and 85 million to 100 million unique TCR sequences. Broader findings and caveats from the paper: The cohort was sequenced for TCR beta chains only, and without alpha or paired-chain data the features that could be detected were limited. CMV serostatus was the only immune exposure information available for the cohort. In a later analysis, some 18,000 TCR beta sequences were associated with specific HLA alleles at a false discovery rate of 0.05. Compared with equally common non-associated chains, HLA-associated TCR beta chains in a later analysis were more clonally expanded and had lower generation probabilities. In an earlier analysis of fewer than 700 of the donors, most TCR beta V segments appeared in productive rearrangements about 87% or about 30% of the time, broadly matching IMGT annotations. In a later analysis, several top co-occurrence clusters were reported to appear linked to parvovirus B19, influenza, CMV and Epstein-Barr virus. In a later analysis, most CMV-associated TCR beta chains were found to appear HLA-restricted, with HLA associations seemingly driven largely by CMV exposure. While some public TCRs were present in many individuals, most TCR sequences turned up only very rarely across donors. The study listed approximately 150 TCR beta chains as associated with cytomegalovirus. Linkage disequilibrium might explain the correlated functional status among segregating V segments, but an unknown experimental factor could not be ruled out. A further reported finding was that TCR beta sequences accurately predicted the HLA-A and HLA-B alleles for most subjects in the first cohort. Some IMGT-functional V segments, including TRBV6-2 and TRBV6-3, could not be told apart with the 87-base-pair reads, so those segments were excluded. In both the original and validation cohorts, the classifier was reported to diagnose cytomegalovirus status with high specificity and sensitivity. In a later analysis, TCR association rates were found to vary across HLA loci, with the most associated TCRs seen for DRB1 alleles and the fewest for HLA-C alleles. Sequencing depth was assumed to be roughly uniform across donors in the presence/absence analyses, though that assumption may not hold. HLA typing was unavailable for some donors at each locus, so association tests used only the typed subset. In a later genetic analysis, fewer N-insertions in productive TCRs were reported among donors in an Asian-associated ancestry cluster than the roughly 700-donor mean. When HLA alleles, especially DR and DQ, strongly co-occurred, attributing TCR associations to individual alleles was difficult. The earlier analysis of a few hundred of the donors excluded 15 to 20 rarely observed V segments, including chromosome 9 orphons, because counts were too low. A cluster of highly shared sequence variants was judged likely to represent a technical artifact of the sequencing pipeline. According to the authors, the approach could potentially be generalized to other disease states and immunological phenotypes. In vitro tests confirmed that a few of the cytomegalovirus-associated TCR beta chains recognize cytomegalovirus antigens. A later genetic analysis associated a missense DCLRE1C variant with V-gene and J-gene trimming of TCR beta chains, and an independent cohort replicated the association.

In total, about 650 healthy bone marrow donors made up the cohort. At the time of sampling, all cohort members were nominally healthy, though unrecorded immune exposures were likely present. The donor tested CMV seropositive and was one of the 289 seropositive cohort members. A peripheral blood sample was collected from each donor, and TCR beta sequencing was performed on peripheral blood mononuclear cells. Genomic DNA extraction from the blood cell samples was performed with the Qiagen DNeasy Blood Extraction Kit. V is shortened by 4 bases, J by 4 bases, and the region joining them spans 14 bases. From its cysteine to its phenylalanine, the CDR3 spans 14 amino acids. The read is trimmed to its CDR3 DNA, 42 bases read in frame from base 1. The CDR1 and CDR2 encoded by the germline V gene are SGHVS and FQNEAQ. A remark on this clone: What antigen it recognizes has not been identified. No much larger clone is present one base from it, and per-base qualities are unavailable.

Receptors were amplified or captured by the immunoSEQ multiplex PCR assay. The multiplex PCR relied on a mix of 60 forward primers for TCR Vbeta segments and 13 reverse primers for TCR Jbeta segments. A multiplex PCR assay on genomic DNA amplified the CDR3 region of rearranged TCR beta genes. On the Illumina HiSeq System, the amplified TCR beta libraries were sequenced as 87-base-pair reads. In the original analysis: A later analysis tallied 75 million to 95 million unique TCR beta chains across the 666 repertoires, and about 12 million of those chains were shared by two or more donors. To remove PCR and sequencing errors, raw reads were error-corrected and collapsed into unique sequences using a nearest-neighbor algorithm that merged closely related sequences. To assign V, D and J gene segments, CDR3 sequences were aligned to IMGT reference sequences. Each retained sequence needed at least a six-nucleotide match to both a V gene segment and a J gene segment. A rearrangement was called productive if the CDR3 had no stop codons and remained in frame with V and J, and every other rearrangement was called non-productive. Following IMGT convention, CDR3 was defined as the stretch from the second conserved V-encoded cysteine to the conserved J-encoded phenylalanine. The earlier analysis of fewer than 700 of the donors excluded sequences that lacked an unambiguous match to a single V gene segment. An earlier analysis of almost 600 of the donors classified V segments as functional when productive rearrangements were above 56.7% and as segregating when the standard deviation between donors was above 5%. A statistical classification framework was built for diagnosing cytomegalovirus status from the catalog of TCR beta chain sequences. In a later analysis, V and J genes were assigned by comparing TCR nucleotide sequences against IMGT/GENE-DB human TR gene sequences. Using the TCRdist pipeline, a later analysis assigned CDR3 sequences along with most-parsimonious VDJ recombination scenarios. In a later analysis, each TCR beta chain was defined by its CDR3 amino acid sequence together with its V-gene family, and reads without a unique V-gene family were excluded. In a later analysis, 500 to 700 highly shared, low-generation-probability nucleotide sequences were removed to address suspected cross-contamination and a sequencing artifact. In a later analysis, a clonal expansion index for each public chain was calculated from normalized within-repertoire ranks of inferred template counts. In a later analysis, generation probabilities were computed using a VDJ recombination model fitted to out-of-frame rearrangements, and the results were checked against IGoR. In a later analysis, TCR-TCR, TCR-HLA and TCR-CMV co-occurrence was scored with hypergeometric tests, and a repertoire-size bias correction was applied to TCR pairs. A later analysis estimated false discovery rates by permuting HLA or CMV assignments 20 times. In a later analysis, co-occurring TCRs were grouped using DBSCAN, with TCRdist sequence similarity added in when clustering inside HLA-allele-positive subsets. Repertoires with fewer than 30,000 or more than 120,000 public chains were left out of co-occurrence clustering, as were a handful of repertoires with anomalous nucleotide sharing. The immuneACCESS repertoire file appears here via TCRdb, limited to in-frame rearrangements. These files lack a portion of the clones; in checked studies, under half of the deficit traces to unresolved V genes, and the cause of the others is not known. The DNA gave D and trimming, while V, J and clone size come from that table. For this sample the table gives just under 250,000 clones, of which roughly 82% were detected only once. The leading ten clones occupy around 5.4% of the sample.

The receptor's source is a woman aged 40 to 50 in good health and CMV-seropositive. The sample taken for sequencing was PBMCs. Recombination joined TRBV7-8 with TRBJ2-7; TRBD2 is perhaps the D gene, given 5 matching bases. Read as DNA, the sequence is TGTGCCAGCAGCTCCCGGGATTTAGCTTACGAGCAGTACTTC. Protein translation: CASSSRDLAYEQYF.